The 25 T cell receptor beta chains presented below share a single source sample, sequenced in a study of T cells after yellow fever vaccination. One entry per CDR3 protein results from TCRdb running MiXCR on the 5' RACE reads. The table includes about 130,000 distinct CDR3 sequences, 7.4% detected once. Source: CD4+ T cells sorted from PBMCs, taken 10 to 11 days after the first yellow fever vaccination. The receptors derive from a man younger than 30 who received the YFV17D yellow fever vaccine.

The chain couples TRBV5-1 to TRBJ2-5; D unresolved. V was pared by 0 bases and J by 0 bases, with 9 bases between. CDR1 and CDR2 from the germline V gene are SGHRS and YFSETQ. The CDR3 totals 15 residues. The CDR3 spells CASSLDIPNQETQYF. CDR3 nucleotide sequence: TGCGCCAGCAGCTTGGATATACCGAACCAAGAGACCCAGTACTTC.

This clonotype was picked up many times. The chain employs TRBV20-1 and TRBJ1-4, with a possible D match to TRBD1 (5 bases). V gave up 0 bases and J gave up 7 bases, with 18 bases separating them. The germline V gene has CDR1 DFQATT and CDR2 SNEGSKA (reference sequence). CDR3 length equals 16 residues. The CDR3 sequence: CSARDGAGASREKLFF. The CDR3 DNA reads TGCAGTGCTAGAGATGGAGCCGGGGCATCGCGTGAAAAACTGTTTTTT.

The table lists this clonotype with many counts. The chain combines TRBV11-2 with TRBJ2-7, with 7 bases that match TRBD1. Per the germline V gene, CDR1 is SGHAT and CDR2 is FQNNGV. This CDR3 has 15 amino acids. Trimming at V came to 1 base and at J to 2 bases, leaving 5 bases not matched to a gene. The CDR3 is CASSLGSGTAYEQYV. CDR3 nucleotide sequence: TGTGCCAGCAGCTTAGGCTCAGGGACAGCCTACGAGCAGTACGTC.

Ten or more counts support this clonotype. V and J are TRBV7-2 and TRBJ1-2; D not resolved. CDR3 size: 15 residues. The germline gives CDR1 SGHTA, CDR2 FQGNSA. Trimming removed 0 bases at V and 0 bases at J, with 8 bases between. CDR3 sequence reads: CASSLAPAANYGYTF. CDR3 nucleotide sequence: TGTGCCAGCAGCTTAGCCCCGGCAGCTAACTATGGCTACACCTTC.

This clonotype was picked up many times. The rearrangement links TRBV19 to TRBJ1-2, with TRBD1 identical over 9 bases. The V gene end was trimmed by 7 bases and the J gene end by 2 bases; junction bases not matched to a gene: 8. This CDR3 is 15 amino acids long. CDR1 and CDR2 (germline): LNHDA, SQIVND (reference sequence). CDR3 loop: CASIPRQGDNYGYTF. The CDR3 DNA reads as TGTGCCAGTATACCCCGACAGGGGGACAACTATGGCTACACCTTC.

This chain links TRBV6-2 or TRBV6-3 with TRBJ2-5; D remains ambiguous. CDR1 and CDR2 from the germline V gene are MNHEY and SVGEGT. This CDR3 region has 17 residues. The ends were cut back, 7 bases at V and 4 bases at J, with 25 bases in the middle. The chain's CDR3 is CASTSNRHSGLRETQYF. The CDR3 nucleotides are TGTGCCAGCACCTCAAACCGTCATTCCGGGCTGCGAGAGACCCAGTACTTC.

This clonotype was picked up many times. The rearrangement uses TRBV5-1 and TRBJ1-2; D ambiguous. Deletions cut 0 bases from V and 2 bases from J, with 8 bases between. The CDR3 has 14 amino acids. CDR1 is SGHRS, CDR2 YFSETQ, per germline. In DNA form, the CDR3 reads TGCGCCAGCAGCTTGGATCCGGGAAACTATGGCTACACCTTC. As protein: CASSLDPGNYGYTF.

As for this clonotype: A clone one base away is much larger, so this may be a read error. V is TRBV2 and J is TRBJ2-7; weak D call: TRBD1 (5 bases). This CDR3 region has 11 residues. Germline V gives CDR1 SNHLY, CDR2 FYNNEI. With 6 bases removed from V and 9 bases from J, the gap between germline ends came to 12 bases. The CDR3 region is CASRVRVGQYF. DNA of the CDR3: TGTGCCAGCAGAGTCAGGGTTGGGCAGTACTTC.

In its sample, this clonotype was seen many times. The chain employs TRBV5-1 and TRBJ2-1; D is unclear. The CDR3 has 12 residues. The germline V and J ends were trimmed by 0 bases and 10 bases, with 8 bases remaining between them. Germline-derived CDR1 and CDR2 are SGHRS and YFSETQ. CDR3: CASSLERSEQFF. CDR3 nucleotide sequence: TGCGCCAGCAGCTTGGAAAGGTCCGAGCAGTTCTTC.

In this sample, this clonotype turned up once. This may arise from a read error, as a much more abundant clone is one base away. The rearrangement links TRBV7-2 to TRBJ2-1; 9 nucleotides match TRBD1. CDR1 and CDR2 (germline): SGHTA, FQGNSA. CDR3 length equals 17 residues. The CDR3 DNA reads TGTCCCAGCAGCCCGACAGTGACAGGGGGGGCCTACAATGAGCAGTTCTTC. As protein: CPSSPTVTGGAYNEQFF. The full variable domain, in which reference TRBV7-2 and TRBJ2-1 provide the parts outside the CDR3, is GAGVSQSPSNKVTEKGKDVELRCDPISGHTALYWYRQSLGQGLEFLIYFQGNSAPDKSGLPSDRFSAERTGGSVSTLTIQRTQQEDSAVYLCPSSPTVTGGAYNEQFFGPGTRLTVL.

This clonotype was seen a few times. The chain couples TRBV6-2 or TRBV6-3 to TRBJ1-1; D may be TRBD1 (6 bases). Germline CDR1 reads MNHEY; CDR2 reads SVGEGT. V lost 2 bases to trimming and J lost 0 bases, with 7 bases between them. The CDR3 has 14 residues. CDR3 in DNA: TGTGCCAGCAGTTACGGGGGCATGAACACTGAAGCTTTCTTT. This gives the protein CASSYGGMNTEAFF.

This clonotype occurred many times. This sequence joins TRBV3-1 and TRBJ1-4, with D possibly TRBD1 on 5 matching bases. V was trimmed by 1 base and J by 7 bases, leaving 19 bases between them. The V gene's germline CDR1 is LGHDT and CDR2 YNNKEL (reference sequence). CDR3 length: 17 amino acids. The CDR3 reads CASSQAPGRGDSEKLFF. The CDR3 region has the DNA TGTGCCAGCAGCCAAGCCCCGGGAAGGGGCGATAGTGAAAAACTGTTTTTT.

The rearrangement joins TRBV6-6 to TRBJ2-7; 8 bases are a match to TRBD2. J lost 6 bases, V lost 10 bases, and 5 bases had no gene match. The CDR3 is 11 amino acids. CDR1 is MNHNY and CDR2 is SVGAGI in the germline V gene (reference sequence). The CDR3 DNA is TGTGCCACCTCCCGGGGGGGCGAGCAGTACTTC. Translation: CATSRGGEQYF.

In its sample, this clonotype was seen a few times. V is TRBV30 and J is TRBJ1-1; weak D call: TRBD1 (6 bases). The CDR3 contains 13 residues. CDR1 and CDR2 (germline): GTSNPN, SVGIG (reference sequence). With 5 bases removed from V and 2 bases from J, the gap between germline ends came to 12 bases. The CDR3 is CAWEGHNNTEAFF. CDR3 DNA sequence: TGTGCCTGGGAGGGACACAATAACACTGAAGCTTTCTTT. The whole variable domain, filled in from reference TRBV30 and TRBJ1-1, reads SQTIHQWPATLVQPVGSPLSLECTVEGTSNPNLYWYRQAAGRGLQLLFYSVGIGQISSEVPQNLSASRPQDRQFILSSKKLLLSDSGFYLCAWEGHNNTEAFFGQGTRLTVV.

By share, this clonotype ranks as medium-sized. The chain joins TRBV7-2 to TRBJ2-3; 11 bases are a match to TRBD2. Germline-derived CDR1 and CDR2 are SGHTA and FQGNSA. This CDR3 region has 19 residues. V trimming: 5 bases; J trimming: 2 bases; junction bases outside the gene matches: 15. Here the CDR3 reads CASSPGWASGGSFTDTQYF. The CDR3 bases are TGTGCCAGCAGCCCCGGGTGGGCTAGCGGGGGGTCCTTCACAGATACGCAGTATTTT.

This clonotype showed up many times. The gene calls are TRBV6-5 and TRBJ2-7; a weak D match, TRBD1 (6 bases). The CDR3 consists of 15 residues. The ends were cut back, 3 bases at V and 4 bases at J, with 16 bases in the middle. Germline CDR1 MNHEY, CDR2 SVGAGI. This CDR3 reads CASSYNGDRNYEQYV. The CDR3 nucleotides read TGTGCCAGCAGTTATAACGGTGACAGGAATTACGAGCAGTACGTC.

This clonotype was seen ten or more times. The chain employs TRBV12-3 or TRBV12-4 and TRBJ2-1; D may match TRBD1 or TRBD2 (5 bases each). V lost 8 bases and J lost 10, with 12 bases in between. There are 11 residues in the CDR3. CDR3 sequence: CASALRGEQFF. CDR3 in DNA: TGTGCCAGCGCTTTGAGGGGAGAGCAGTTCTTC.

A few counts support this clonotype. The chain uses TRBV23-1 and TRBJ2-2; a possible D gene is TRBD2 (6 bases). TRBV23-1 has ORF status, its function being uncertain. This CDR3 is built from 17 residues. V lost 0 bases and J 1 base, leaving 12 bases between the germline ends. Written as DNA, the CDR3 is TGCGCCAGCAGTCAATCATCAACCGGGAGGAACACCGGGGAGCTGTTTTTT. This codes for CASSQSSTGRNTGELFF.

This clonotype was seen many times. The V gene is TRBV6-4, the J gene TRBJ2-4, with 9 nucleotides matching TRBD2. Germline lookup yields CDR1 MRHNA and CDR2 SNTAGT. The CDR3 length is 22 residues. J lost 0 bases, V lost 6 bases, and 24 bases had no gene match. This CDR3 reads CASRLEKRGAQISKLAKNIQYF. The CDR3 DNA sequence: TGTGCCAGCAGACTCGAAAAGCGGGGGGCACAAATTAGTAAACTAGCCAAAAACATTCAGTACTTC.

This clonotype came up many times. The chain carries TRBV4-3 and TRBJ2-5, with 8 bases fitting TRBD1. Per germline, CDR1 LGHNA and CDR2 YSLEER. The CDR3 extends over 13 amino acids. V shed 4 bases, J shed 4 bases, and the junction held 2 bases outside the gene matches. CDR3 in amino acids: CASSPDRGETQYF. Here the CDR3 DNA reads TGCGCCAGCAGCCCAGACAGGGGAGAGACCCAGTACTTC.

The chain employs TRBV6-2 or TRBV6-3 and TRBJ1-1, with D perhaps TRBD1 (5 bases). The germline gives CDR1 MNHEY, CDR2 SVGEGT. This CDR3 comprises 13 residues. Deletions cut 0 bases from V and 6 bases from J, with 8 bases between. CDR3: CASSYSRGAEAFF. CDR3 sequence (DNA): TGTGCCAGCAGTTACTCAAGAGGGGCTGAAGCTTTCTTT.

This clonotype was recorded at least ten times. The gene calls are TRBV5-1 and TRBJ2-2, with D maybe TRBD1 (5 bases). Trimming removed 2 bases at V and 0 bases at J, with 11 bases between. The CDR3 consists of 16 residues. CDR1 is SGHRS, CDR2 YFSETQ, per germline. CDR3 nucleotide sequence: TGCGCCAGCAGCTTTCAGGGTTACGCGAACACCGGGGAGCTGTTTTTT. Protein: CASSFQGYANTGELFF.

Many counts were recorded for this clonotype. This rearrangement joins TRBV5-1 to TRBJ1-2; D is unclear. The V end was cut by 5 bases, the J end by 2 bases, with 13 bases between. Germline CDR1 reads SGHRS; CDR2 reads YFSETQ. The length of the CDR3 is 14 residues. CDR3 in amino acids: CASSLTYLNYGYTF. CDR3 in DNA: TGCGCCAGCAGTTTAACATACTTGAACTATGGCTACACCTTC.

This clonotype has a count of ten or more. V is TRBV7-2 and J is TRBJ2-3, with D tentatively TRBD2 (5 bases). Trimming removed 4 bases from V and 4 bases from J, with 12 bases in between. CDR3 length: 14 amino acids. Per germline, CDR1 SGHTA and CDR2 FQGNSA. The CDR3 DNA reads TGTGCCAGCAGCTCGTCTAGCCCCTCAGATACGCAGTATTTT. Residues: CASSSSSPSDTQYF.

This clonotype was seen repeatedly, ten times or more. The chain combines TRBV29-1 with TRBJ2-1; weak D call: TRBD2 (5 bases). Deletions cut 5 bases from V and 8 bases from J, with 7 bases between. Germline V gene lookup returns CDR1 SQVTM and CDR2 ANQGSEA. CDR3 length: 10 amino acids. CDR3 residues: CSVREYEQFF. In DNA form, the CDR3 reads TGCAGCGTTCGGGAATATGAGCAGTTCTTC.